This T cell receptor (beta chain) was recovered during a study of B cell selection in AIRE deficiency. General study findings and limits: Shared Treg sequences had shorter CDR3s, biased toward rearrangements with few non-templated insertions. Only 8.5% to 9.5% of 3657 shared Treg sequences were patient-specific; 31.6% healthy-specific. TCRbeta-only data showed under 45% of shared healthy Treg sequences in healthy Tconv. Tconv and Treg cells from AIRE-deficient patients resembled healthy donors in TCRBV usage, CDR3 length and diversity.

About this clone itself: No antigen is known for it.

Conventional CD4 T cells were sorted as CD4+CD127+ cells. Libraries were prepared by immunoSEQ multiplex PCR; TCRdb keeps only in-frame clonotypes and omits some of them. The top ten hold around 0.17% of the sample, which has about 25,000 clones, approximately 96% seen once. Germline-derived CDR1 and CDR2 are SEHNR and FQNEAQ (reference sequence). Deletions cut 2 bases from V and 6 bases from J, with 13 bases between. The CDR3 is 14 residues long. The receptor was isolated from a human donor in good health. The chain is built from TRBV7-9 and TRBJ1-1; D remains unclear. The specimen sequenced was CD4+CD127+ conventional T cells sorted from PBMCs. CDR3 in amino acids: CASSLYTVGAEAFF. CDR3 nucleotide sequence: TGTGCCAGCAGCTTATACACGGTAGGCGCTGAAGCTTTCTTT.